This TCR beta chain comes out of a study of regulatory T cells in long-lasting Graves disease. CDR3 length: 15 amino acids. V lost 1 base to trimming and J lost 5 bases, with 14 bases between them. The germline gives CDR1 DFQATT, CDR2 SNEGSKA (reference sequence). Libraries of TCR beta came from iRepertoire HTBI primers plus Arm-PCR of CDR3 regions. MiXCR, run by TCRdb on the multiplex PCR reads, gives a single entry per CDR3 protein. The table lists under 500,000 distinct CDR3 sequences, about 20% of them singletons. Time point denoted: persistent/refractory GD, antithyroid drugs over 5 years with positive TRAb. From RNA extracted from PBMCs, the TCR library was made. This clonotype has a handful of counts.

This chain joins TRBV20-1 and TRBJ2-2, with D perhaps TRBD2 (5 bases). The TCR comes from a female donor with Graves disease. Sequences were derived from peripheral blood mononuclear cells (PBMCs), sampled when the disease was refractory, from a patient treated with antithyroid drugs. In DNA form, the CDR3 reads TGCAGTGCTAGAGCATTGGGAGAAGTAACCGGGGAGCTGTTTTTT. Translation: CSARALGEVTGELFF.